Listed below are T cell receptor beta chains from one sample, sequenced in a study of blood T cell repertoires in COVID-19. This table comes from immunoSEQ multiplex PCR, and its TCRdb copy is limited to in-frame clones, with some not included. Of about 200,000 clones detected, roughly 88% appear once; the ten largest clones hold around 13%. The source material was peripheral blood. These receptor sequences come from a human donor in a cohort sampled during active COVID-19. CDR3s include the opening cysteine and the closing phenylalanine or tryptophan. D genes are given only for firm matches. Not every row has a clone size; where given, it reads once, few, many or a size class.

d_call j_call clone_size v_call cdr3_aa cdr3_nt
. TRBJ2-1 . TRBV9 CASSVQGLPLNNEQFF TGTGCCAGCAGCGTTCAGGGGCTACCTCTAAACAATGAGCAGTTCTTC
. TRBJ2-5 . TRBV7-6 CASSLEPNRQSQETQYF TGTGCCAGCAGCTTGGAACCAAACCGACAGAGTCAAGAGACCCAGTACTTC
. TRBJ1-5 . TRBV4-2 CASSQDMGQNQPQHF TGTGCCAGCAGCCAAGATATGGGCCAAAATCAGCCCCAGCATTTT
TRBD2 TRBJ2-1 . TRBV5-6 CASSGLAGDAYNEQFF TGTGCCAGCAGCGGACTAGCGGGAGACGCCTACAATGAGCAGTTCTTC
TRBD1 TRBJ2-7 . TRBV27 CASSLRQGNYEQYF TGTGCCAGCAGTTTGCGACAGGGTAACTACGAGCAGTACTTC
. TRBJ1-6 . TRBV5-6 CASSLYSYNSPLHF TGTGCCAGCAGCTTGTACAGTTATAATTCACCCCTCCACTTT
. TRBJ1-4 . TRBV5-6 CASSLAGSGEKLFF TGTGCCAGCAGCTTGGCAGGGTCCGGGGAAAAACTGTTTTTT
TRBD2 TRBJ2-1 . TRBV5-1 CASSAGLGDGKFF TGCGCCAGCAGCGCGGGACTAGGAGACGGGAAGTTCTTC
TRBD2 TRBJ2-1 . TRBV2 CARSSGSGEQFF TGTGCCAGGTCTAGCGGGAGTGGTGAGCAGTTCTTC
. TRBJ2-1 . TRBV29-1 CSVGPGAGYNEQFF TGCAGCGTTGGTCCGGGAGCAGGCTACAATGAGCAGTTCTTC
TRBD2 TRBJ2-7 . TRBV29-1 CSAATRAGGPRAEQYF TGCAGCGCTGCTACGAGGGCGGGAGGGCCCAGGGCGGAGCAGTACTTC
TRBD1 TRBJ1-2 . TRBV28 CASSPVGDDRGNGYTF TGTGCCAGCAGTCCCGTAGGTGATGACAGGGGGAATGGCTACACCTTC
. TRBJ2-7 . TRBV3-1/TRBV3-2 CASSPPSGPYEQYF TGTGCCAGCAGCCCCCCCAGCGGACCCTACGAGCAGTACTTC
TRBD2 TRBJ2-7 . TRBV11-1 CASSLSPTSGIYEQYF TGTGCCAGCAGCTTATCCCCGACTAGCGGGATTTACGAGCAGTACTTC
TRBD1 TRBJ2-5 . TRBV29-1 CSVERDRGPPAQYF TGCAGCGTTGAACGGGACAGGGGACCCCCGGCCCAGTACTTC
. TRBJ2-3 . TRBV6-1 CASSESGTSVAGQYF TGTGCCAGCAGTGAAAGCGGAACTTCGGTGGCTGGGCAGTATTTT
. TRBJ2-5 . TRBV18 CASSPSGNQETQYF TGTGCCAGCTCACCTTCGGGAAATCAAGAGACCCAGTACTTC
. TRBJ2-2 . TRBV18 CASSPRVGSDTGELFF TGTGCCAGCTCACCCCGGGTTGGGTCGGACACCGGGGAGCTGTTTTTT
. TRBJ1-6 . TRBV6-4 CASSLVQGPDSPLHF TGTGCCAGCAGTTTAGTGCAGGGGCCGGATTCACCCCTCCACTTT
TRBD2 TRBJ2-1 . TRBV24-1 CATSGRLAGAEQFF TGTGCCACCAGTGGGCGTCTAGCGGGAGCGGAGCAGTTCTTC
TRBD2 TRBJ2-1 . TRBV7-6 CASSLSGSSYNEQFF TGTGCCAGCAGCTTAAGCGGGAGTTCCTACAATGAGCAGTTCTTC
. TRBJ2-5 . TRBV18 CASSPGQIETQYF TGTGCCAGCTCACCAGGCCAAATCGAGACCCAGTACTTC
. TRBJ1-5 . TRBV5-8 CASSFGTDNQPQHF TGTGCCAGCAGCTTTGGTACTGACAATCAGCCCCAGCATTTT
. TRBJ2-3 . TRBV3-1/TRBV3-2 CASSLGRTDTQYF TGTGCCAGCAGCTTAGGGAGAACAGATACGCAGTATTTT
. TRBJ1-5 few TRBV29-1 CSVANLNQPQHF TGCAGCGTCGCCAACCTAAATCAGCCCCAGCATTTT
. TRBJ2-5 . TRBV30 CAWSVGVKTQYF TGTGCCTGGAGTGTAGGGGTCAAGACCCAGTACTTC
TRBD1 TRBJ2-1 . TRBV4-1 CASSQPGQALYNEQFF TGCGCCAGCAGCCAGCCAGGACAGGCCCTCTACAATGAGCAGTTCTTC
TRBD1 TRBJ1-5 . TRBV25-1 CASSDGQGGEPQHF TGTGCCAGCAGTGATGGACAGGGCGGGGAGCCCCAGCATTTT
. TRBJ2-7 . TRBV3-1/TRBV3-2 CASSQGVVRGYEQYF TGTGCCAGCAGCCAAGGGGTCGTCAGGGGTTACGAGCAGTACTTC
. TRBJ1-6 . TRBV12-3/TRBV12-4 CASSTQGNSPLHF TGTGCCAGCAGTACACAGGGTAATTCACCCCTCCACTTT
TRBD1 TRBJ2-7 . TRBV14 CASSHPSGTATYEQYF TGTGCCAGCAGCCACCCCTCCGGGACAGCCACCTACGAGCAGTACTTC
TRBD1 TRBJ2-2 . TRBV12-5 CASGGTGINTGELFF TGTGCTAGTGGGGGGACAGGGATAAACACCGGGGAGCTGTTTTTT
. TRBJ2-1 . TRBV20-1 CSASGYYEQFF TGCAGTGCTAGTGGCTACTATGAGCAGTTCTTC
. TRBJ1-6 . TRBV27 CASSFKGFNNSPLHF TGTGCCAGCAGTTTTAAGGGGTTTAATAATTCACCCCTCCACTTT
. TRBJ2-4 . TRBV5-1 CASSLAVAKNIQYF TGCGCCAGCAGCTTGGCTGTAGCCAAAAACATTCAGTACTTC
. TRBJ2-7 . TRBV10-1 CASSRTRLGLGEQYF TGCGCCAGCAGCCGAACCCGACTAGGTTTAGGCGAGCAGTACTTC
TRBD1 TRBJ1-1 . TRBV28 CASNPHRGEAFF TGTGCCAGCAATCCCCACAGGGGTGAAGCTTTCTTT
TRBD1 TRBJ2-5 few TRBV5-4 CASSPGTGVGETQYF TGTGCCAGCAGCCCCGGGACAGGGGTGGGAGAGACCCAGTACTTC
TRBD2 TRBJ2-1 . TRBV2 CASTSGGFNEQFF TGTGCCAGCACCAGCGGGGGATTCAATGAGCAGTTCTTC
. TRBJ1-4 . TRBV19 CASRSLTEKLFF TGTGCCAGTAGATCCTTGACAGAAAAACTGTTTTTT
. TRBJ1-6 . TRBV28 CASSFPDTSSYNSPLHF TGTGCCAGCAGTTTCCCGGACACGAGCTCCTATAATTCACCCCTCCACTTT
TRBD1 TRBJ1-6 . TRBV27 CASSLTGTGHNSPLHF TGTGCCAGCAGTTTGACTGGGACAGGGCATAATTCACCCCTCCACTTT
. TRBJ1-4 once TRBV7-8 CASSLGGGNEKLFF TGTGCCAGCAGCTTAGGGGGCGGAAATGAAAAACTGTTTTTT
. TRBJ2-7 once TRBV6-5 CASSYSVAGVGEQYF TGTGCCAGCAGTTACTCGGTGGCAGGGGTGGGCGAGCAGTACTTC
TRBD1 TRBJ2-3 many TRBV11-2 CASSLVGGQGTDTQYF TGTGCCAGCAGCTTAGTCGGGGGACAGGGCACCGATACGCAGTATTTT
. TRBJ2-5 . TRBV27 CASKGWERTQETQYF TGTGCCAGCAAGGGTTGGGAACGGACTCAAGAGACCCAGTACTTC
TRBD1 TRBJ1-2 . TRBV4-1 CASSPGQGYGYTF TGCGCCAGCAGCCCTGGACAGGGGTATGGCTACACCTTC
TRBD1 TRBJ1-2 . TRBV5-4 CASNRGDGYGYTF TGTGCCAGCAACAGGGGCGATGGCTATGGCTACACCTTC
. TRBJ1-4 many TRBV18 CASSPSQGRSTNEKLFF TGTGCCAGCTCACCATCCCAGGGTAGATCCACTAATGAAAAACTGTTTTTT
TRBD2 TRBJ2-1 . TRBV7-2 CASSAPGLAIHEQFF TGTGCCAGCAGCGCACCGGGACTAGCGATCCATGAGCAGTTCTTC
TRBD1 TRBJ1-1 . TRBV2 CASNGQGVSEAFF TGTGCCAGCAATGGACAGGGCGTATCTGAAGCTTTCTTT